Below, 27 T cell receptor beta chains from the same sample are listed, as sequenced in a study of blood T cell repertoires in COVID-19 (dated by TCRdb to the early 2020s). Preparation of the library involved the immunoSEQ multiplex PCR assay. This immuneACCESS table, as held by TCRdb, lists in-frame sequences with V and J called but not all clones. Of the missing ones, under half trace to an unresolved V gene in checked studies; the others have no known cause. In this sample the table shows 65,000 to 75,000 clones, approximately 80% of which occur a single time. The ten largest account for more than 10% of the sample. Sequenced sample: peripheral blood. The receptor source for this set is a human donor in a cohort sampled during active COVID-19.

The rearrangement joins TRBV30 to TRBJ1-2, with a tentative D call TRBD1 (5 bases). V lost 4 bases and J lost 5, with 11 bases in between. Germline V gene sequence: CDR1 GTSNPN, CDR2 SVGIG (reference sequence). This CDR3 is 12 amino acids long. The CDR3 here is CAWKTRGYGYTF. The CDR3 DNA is TGTGCCTGGAAGACACGGGGGTATGGCTACACCTTC. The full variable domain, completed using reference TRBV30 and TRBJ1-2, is SQTIHQWPATLVQPVGSPLSLECTVEGTSNPNLYWYRQAAGRGLQLLFYSVGIGQISSEVPQNLSASRPQDRQFILSSKKLLLSDSGFYLCAWKTRGYGYTFGSGTRLTVV.

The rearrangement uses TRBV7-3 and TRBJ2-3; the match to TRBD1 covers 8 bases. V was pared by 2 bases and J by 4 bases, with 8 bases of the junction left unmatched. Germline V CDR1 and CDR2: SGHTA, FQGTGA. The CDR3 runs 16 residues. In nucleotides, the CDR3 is TGTGCCAGCAGCTTAGGGACAGGACCAGGAGCAGATACGCAGTATTTT. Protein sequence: CASSLGTGPGADTQYF.

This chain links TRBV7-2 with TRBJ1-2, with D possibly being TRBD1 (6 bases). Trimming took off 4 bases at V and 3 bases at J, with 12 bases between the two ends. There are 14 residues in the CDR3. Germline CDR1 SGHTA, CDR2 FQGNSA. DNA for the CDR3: TGTGCCAGCAGCTCCAGGGGTTTGGACTATGGCTACACCTTC. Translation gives CASSSRGLDYGYTF. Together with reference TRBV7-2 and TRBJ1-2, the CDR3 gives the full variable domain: GAGVSQSPSNKVTEKGKDVELRCDPISGHTALYWYRQSLGQGLEFLIYFQGNSAPDKSGLPSDRFSAERTGGSVSTLTIQRTQQEDSAVYLCASSSRGLDYGYTFGSGTRLTVV.

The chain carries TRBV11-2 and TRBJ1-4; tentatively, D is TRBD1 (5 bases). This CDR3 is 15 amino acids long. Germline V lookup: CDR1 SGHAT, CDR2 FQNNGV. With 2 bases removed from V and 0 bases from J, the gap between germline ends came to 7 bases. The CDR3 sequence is CASSLQGATNEKLFF. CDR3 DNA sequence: TGTGCCAGCAGCTTACAGGGTGCAACTAATGAAAAACTGTTTTTT.

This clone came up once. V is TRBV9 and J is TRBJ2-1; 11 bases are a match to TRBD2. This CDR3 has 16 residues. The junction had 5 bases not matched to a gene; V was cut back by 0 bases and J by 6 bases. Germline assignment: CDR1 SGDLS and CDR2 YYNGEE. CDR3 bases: TGTGCCAGCAGCGTAGTCGGGACTAGCGGAACCAATGAGCAGTTCTTC. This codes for CASSVVGTSGTNEQFF. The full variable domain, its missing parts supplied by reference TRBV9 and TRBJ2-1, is DSGVTQTPKHLITATGQRVTLRCSPRSGDLSVYWYQQSLDQGLQFLIQYYNGEERAKGNILERFSAQQFPDLHSELNLSSLELGDSALYFCASSVVGTSGTNEQFFGPGTRLTVL.

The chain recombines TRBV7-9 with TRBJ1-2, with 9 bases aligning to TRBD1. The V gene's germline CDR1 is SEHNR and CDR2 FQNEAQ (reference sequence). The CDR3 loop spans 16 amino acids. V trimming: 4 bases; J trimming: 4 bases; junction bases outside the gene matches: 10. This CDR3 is CASSSRGTGGVYGYTF. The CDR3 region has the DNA TGTGCCAGCAGCTCCCGGGGAACAGGGGGCGTCTATGGCTACACCTTC.

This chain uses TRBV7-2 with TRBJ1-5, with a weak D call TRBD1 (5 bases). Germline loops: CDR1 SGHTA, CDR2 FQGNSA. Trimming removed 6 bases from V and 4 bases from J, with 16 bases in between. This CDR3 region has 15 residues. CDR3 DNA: TGTGCCAGCAGGCCGCACGGACATCAGAATCAGCCCCAGCATTTT. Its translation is CASRPHGHQNQPQHF.

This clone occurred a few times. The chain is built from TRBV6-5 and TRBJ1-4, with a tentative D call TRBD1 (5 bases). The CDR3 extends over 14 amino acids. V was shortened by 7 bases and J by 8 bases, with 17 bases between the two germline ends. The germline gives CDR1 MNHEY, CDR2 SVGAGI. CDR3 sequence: CASTPRQGREKLFF. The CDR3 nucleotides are TGTGCCAGCACCCCTCGCCAGGGTAGGGAAAAACTGTTTTTT.

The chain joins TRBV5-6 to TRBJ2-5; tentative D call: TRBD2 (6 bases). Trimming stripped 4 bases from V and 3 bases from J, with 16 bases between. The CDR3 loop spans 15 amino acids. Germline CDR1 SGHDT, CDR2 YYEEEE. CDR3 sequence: CASSRGTLGEETQYF. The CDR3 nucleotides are TGTGCCAGCAGCCGCGGGACTCTCGGGGAAGAGACCCAGTACTTC.

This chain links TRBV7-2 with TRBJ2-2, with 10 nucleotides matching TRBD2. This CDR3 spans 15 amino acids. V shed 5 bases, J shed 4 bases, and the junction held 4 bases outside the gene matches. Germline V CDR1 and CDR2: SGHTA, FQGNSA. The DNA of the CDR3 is TGTGCCAGCAGCACGGTAGCGGGGGGCACCGGGGAGCTGTTTTTT. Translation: CASSTVAGGTGELFF.

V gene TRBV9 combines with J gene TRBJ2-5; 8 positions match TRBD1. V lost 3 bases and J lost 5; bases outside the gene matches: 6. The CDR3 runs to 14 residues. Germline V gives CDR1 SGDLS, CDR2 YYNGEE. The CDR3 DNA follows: TGTGCCAGCAGCGAACAGGGGGAGGAGGAGACCCAGTACTTC. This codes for CASSEQGEEETQYF.

CDR3 sequence (DNA): TGTGCCAGCTCAAAAGGGACAGGGAACGAGCAGTACTTC. It encodes CASSKGTGNEQYF. The gene calls are TRBV18 and TRBJ2-7, with TRBD1 identical over 9 bases. The germline V gene has CDR1 KGHSH and CDR2 LQKENI. The V segment lost 5 bases and the J segment 5 bases; nucleotides outside the gene matches: 4. The CDR3 loop spans 13 amino acids.

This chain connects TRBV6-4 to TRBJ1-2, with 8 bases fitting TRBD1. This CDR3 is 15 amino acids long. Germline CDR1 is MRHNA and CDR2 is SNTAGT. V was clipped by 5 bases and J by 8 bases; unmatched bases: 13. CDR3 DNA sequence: TGTGCCAGCAGTCGATCCGGGACAGGTCTCGGGGGCTACACCTTC. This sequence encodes CASSRSGTGLGGYTF.

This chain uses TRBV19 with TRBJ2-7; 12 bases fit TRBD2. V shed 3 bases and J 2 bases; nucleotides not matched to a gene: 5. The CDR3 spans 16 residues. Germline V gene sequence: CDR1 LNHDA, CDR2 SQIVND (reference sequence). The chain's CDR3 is CASSIGLAGGPYEQYV. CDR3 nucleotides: TGTGCCAGTAGTATTGGGCTAGCGGGAGGGCCCTACGAGCAGTACGTC.

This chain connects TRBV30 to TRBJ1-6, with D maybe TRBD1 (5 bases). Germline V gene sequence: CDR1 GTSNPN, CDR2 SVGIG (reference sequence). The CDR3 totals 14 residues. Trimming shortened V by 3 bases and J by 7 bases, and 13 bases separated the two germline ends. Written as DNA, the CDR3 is TGTGCCTGGAGAGGGGATACCCAAAATTCACCCCTCCACTTT. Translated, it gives CAWRGDTQNSPLHF.

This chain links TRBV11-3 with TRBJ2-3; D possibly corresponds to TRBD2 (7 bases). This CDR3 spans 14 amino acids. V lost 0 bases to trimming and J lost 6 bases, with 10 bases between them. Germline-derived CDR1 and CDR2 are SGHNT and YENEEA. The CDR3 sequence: CASSLDGGGDTQYF. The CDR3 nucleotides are TGTGCCAGCAGCTTAGATGGGGGGGGCGATACGCAGTATTTT.

In nucleotides, the CDR3 is TGTGCCAGCAGCCCCGAGGTGGACTACGAGCAGTACGTC. Protein: CASSPEVDYEQYV. The V and J genes are TRBV6-5 and TRBJ2-7; D not certain. Germline V gene lookup returns CDR1 MNHEY and CDR2 SVGAGI. V gave up 6 bases and J gave up 3 bases, with 12 bases separating them. The CDR3 contains 13 residues.

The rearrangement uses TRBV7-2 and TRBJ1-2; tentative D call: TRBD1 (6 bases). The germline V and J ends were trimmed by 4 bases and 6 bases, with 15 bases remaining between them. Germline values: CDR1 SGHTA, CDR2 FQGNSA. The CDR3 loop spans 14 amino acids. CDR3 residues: CASSYLWAGDGYTF. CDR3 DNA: TGTGCCAGCAGCTATCTTTGGGCAGGGGATGGCTACACCTTC.

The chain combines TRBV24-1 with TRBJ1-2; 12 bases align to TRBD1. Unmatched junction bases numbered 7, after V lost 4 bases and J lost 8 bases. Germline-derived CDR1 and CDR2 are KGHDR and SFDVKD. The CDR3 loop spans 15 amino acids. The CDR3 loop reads CATSESGQGARGYTF. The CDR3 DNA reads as TGTGCCACCAGTGAGTCGGGACAGGGGGCGAGGGGCTACACCTTC.

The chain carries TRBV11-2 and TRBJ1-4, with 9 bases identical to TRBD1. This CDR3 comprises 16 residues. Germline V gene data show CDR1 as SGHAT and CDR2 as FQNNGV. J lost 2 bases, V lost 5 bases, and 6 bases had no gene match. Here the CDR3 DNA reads TGTGCCAGCAGCCTAACAGGGGGCTGGACTAATGAAAAACTGTTTTTT. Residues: CASSLTGGWTNEKLFF.

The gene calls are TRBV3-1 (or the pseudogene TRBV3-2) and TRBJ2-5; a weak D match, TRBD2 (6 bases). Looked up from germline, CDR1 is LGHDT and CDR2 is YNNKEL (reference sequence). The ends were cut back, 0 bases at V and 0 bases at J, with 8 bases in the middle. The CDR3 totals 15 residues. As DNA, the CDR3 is TGTGCCAGCAGCCAAGAAAGGACTAACCAAGAGACCCAGTACTTC. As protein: CASSQERTNQETQYF.

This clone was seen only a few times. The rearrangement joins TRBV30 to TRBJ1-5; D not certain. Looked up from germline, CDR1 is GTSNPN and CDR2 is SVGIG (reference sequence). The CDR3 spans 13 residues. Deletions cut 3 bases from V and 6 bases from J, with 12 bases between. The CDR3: CAWSDGASQPQHF. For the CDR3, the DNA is TGTGCCTGGAGCGACGGAGCTAGTCAGCCCCAGCATTTT.

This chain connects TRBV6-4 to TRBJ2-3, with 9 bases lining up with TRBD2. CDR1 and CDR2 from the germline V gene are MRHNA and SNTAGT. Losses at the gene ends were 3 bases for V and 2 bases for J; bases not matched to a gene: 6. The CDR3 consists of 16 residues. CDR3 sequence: CASSEEWGLATDTQYF. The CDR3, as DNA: TGTGCCAGCAGTGAGGAGTGGGGACTAGCCACAGATACGCAGTATTTT.

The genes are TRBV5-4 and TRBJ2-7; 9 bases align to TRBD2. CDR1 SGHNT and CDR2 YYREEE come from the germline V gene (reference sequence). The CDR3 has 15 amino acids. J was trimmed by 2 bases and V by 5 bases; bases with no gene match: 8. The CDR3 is CASREGRTSAYEQYF. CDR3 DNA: TGTGCCAGCAGGGAGGGAAGGACTAGCGCCTACGAGCAGTACTTC. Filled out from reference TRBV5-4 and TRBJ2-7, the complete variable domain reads ETGVTQSPTHLIKTRGQQVTLRCSSQSGHNTVSWYQQALGQGPQFIFQYYREEENGRGNFPPRFSGLQFPNYSSELNVNALELDDSALYLCASREGRTSAYEQYFGPGTRLTVT.

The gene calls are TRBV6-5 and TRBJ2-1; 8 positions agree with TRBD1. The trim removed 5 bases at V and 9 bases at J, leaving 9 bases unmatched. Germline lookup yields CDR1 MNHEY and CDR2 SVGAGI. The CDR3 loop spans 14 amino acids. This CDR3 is CASSRTGRVSEQFF. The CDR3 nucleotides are TGTGCCAGCAGTAGGACAGGGCGAGTTAGTGAGCAGTTCTTC.

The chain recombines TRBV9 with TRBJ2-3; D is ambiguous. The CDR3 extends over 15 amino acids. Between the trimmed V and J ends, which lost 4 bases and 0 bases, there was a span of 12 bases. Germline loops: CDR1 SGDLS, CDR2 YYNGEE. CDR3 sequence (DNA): TGTGCCAGCAGCACCAGACTGGATAGCACAGATACGCAGTATTTT. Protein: CASSTRLDSTDTQYF.

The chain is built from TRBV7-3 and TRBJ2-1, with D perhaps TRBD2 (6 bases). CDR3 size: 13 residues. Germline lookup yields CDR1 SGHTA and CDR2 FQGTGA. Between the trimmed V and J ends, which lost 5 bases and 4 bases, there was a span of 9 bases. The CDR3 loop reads CASSAGPYNEQFF. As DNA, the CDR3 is TGTGCCAGCAGCGCGGGGCCGTACAATGAGCAGTTCTTC.